This T cell receptor (beta chain) came from a study of shared clonotypes between healthy human individuals. Assay used: immunoSEQ multiplex PCR; TCRdb lists only in-frame clones, some missing. The data contain 2 million to 3 million clones, under 95% of them singletons. Germline-derived CDR1 and CDR2 are GTSNPN and SVGIG (reference sequence). V was cut by 4 bases and J by 2 bases, with 9 bases left in between. This CDR3 has 12 amino acids. This clone was seen once. The sequence was collected from a man younger than 30 in good health. Some clones in this sample may be carry-over from other donors' samples. Sequencing used naive CD4+ T cells from PBMCs. Subset meaning: CD45RA+ positively selected. The chain uses TRBV30 and TRBJ2-7; D unclear. The CDR3 coding sequence is TGTGCCTGGAATGGCGGAGCCTACGAGCAGTACTTC. This translates into CAWNGGAYEQYF.